This T cell receptor beta chain emerged from a study of OX40 agonist ivuxolimab in advanced cancers. Looking at the study overall: Patients got intravenous ivuxolimab at 0.01 to 10 mg/kg every 2 weeks.

Clones were sequenced by immunoSEQ multiplex PCR, and TCRdb holds only the in-frame ones, with some missing. The sample shows 99,000 or so clones, 95% to 96% of them seen only once. V shed 2 bases, J shed 5 bases, and the junction held 2 bases outside the gene matches. The CDR3 runs to 13 residues. Germline CDR1 MNHEY, CDR2 SVGAGI. As regards this clone: What it binds is not known.

Study-wide points: More expanded clones were found, on average, in CD8+ than in CD4+ T cells.

The sample here was CD4+ or CD8+ T cells sorted from blood, taken in a trial of the OX40 agonist ivuxolimab. This sequence joins TRBV6-5 and TRBJ2-5; 7 nucleotides match TRBD2. The sequence derives from an adult with an advanced solid tumor such as melanoma, head and neck, liver or kidney cancer. The CDR3 sequence: CASSYAGAETQYF. Written as DNA, the CDR3 is TGTGCCAGCAGTTACGCGGGAGCTGAGACCCAGTACTTC.